This TCR beta chain was observed in a study of spatial heterogeneity in lung cancer. The wider study: TCR transcript counts in tumor regions correlated strongly with a T cell module score from matched bulk RNA-seq.

There are many counts of this clonotype. The target antigen is unknown. The sample's time point: sample taken at primary tumor resection. Unsorted tumor, nontumor lung tissue or cryopreserved PBMC supplied the whole RNA. TCR cDNA molecules each had a unique molecular identifier. TCRdb re-called the 5' RACE reads through MiXCR, storing one row per CDR3 protein. The sample shows some 100,000 distinct CDR3 sequences, around 4.8% of them seen only once. Study findings and constraints: The estimated TCR-seq coverage of tumor T cells amounted to around 7% when looking at alpha chains and more than 11% when looking at beta chains. In tumors, expanded intratumoral alpha and beta TCR counts tracked mutation counts.

The V gene lost 1 base and the J gene lost 0 bases, with 9 bases spanning the gap. This CDR3 contains 15 residues. Germline CDR1 reads MNHNS; CDR2 reads SASEGT. The chain recombines TRBV6-1 with TRBJ1-2; no definite D call. The material was lung tumor tissue, obtained at surgery. This TCR was recovered from a male donor with early-stage non-small cell lung cancer. This CDR3 reads CASSEGAGANYGYTF. CDR3 coding DNA: TGTGCCAGCAGTGAAGGGGCTGGGGCTAACTATGGCTACACCTTC.